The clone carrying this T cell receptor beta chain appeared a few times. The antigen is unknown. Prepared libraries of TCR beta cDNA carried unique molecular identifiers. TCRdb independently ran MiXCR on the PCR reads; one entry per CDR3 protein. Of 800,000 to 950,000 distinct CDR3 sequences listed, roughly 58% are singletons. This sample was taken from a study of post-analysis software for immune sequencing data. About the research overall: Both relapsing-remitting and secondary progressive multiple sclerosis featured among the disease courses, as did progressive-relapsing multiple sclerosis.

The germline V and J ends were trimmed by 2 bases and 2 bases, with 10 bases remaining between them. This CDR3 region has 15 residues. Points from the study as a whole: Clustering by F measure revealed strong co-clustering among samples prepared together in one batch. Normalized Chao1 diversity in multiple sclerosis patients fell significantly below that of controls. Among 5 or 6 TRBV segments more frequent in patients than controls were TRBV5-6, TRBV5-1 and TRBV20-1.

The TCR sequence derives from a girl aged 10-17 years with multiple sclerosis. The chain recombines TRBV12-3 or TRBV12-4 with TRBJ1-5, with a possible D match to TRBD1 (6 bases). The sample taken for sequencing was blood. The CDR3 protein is CASSLWGLGNQPQHF. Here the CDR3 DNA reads TGTGCCAGCAGTTTATGGGGGCTGGGCAATCAGCCCCAGCATTTT.